A single sample gave rise to the 22 T cell receptor beta chains below, sequenced in a study of OX40 agonist ivuxolimab in advanced cancers. TCRdb's table, derived via immunoSEQ multiplex PCR, lists solely in-frame clones and lacks some. The sample gives around 30,000 clones, less than 90% of which show up once; under 25% is in the top ten. The sample in question was CD4+ or CD8+ T cells sorted from blood, obtained in a trial of the OX40 agonist ivuxolimab. The receptors were gathered from an adult with an advanced solid tumor such as melanoma, head and neck, liver or kidney cancer.

CDR3 sequence reads: CASSLVGEGYEQFF. CDR3 bases: TGTGCCAGCAGTTTAGTGGGAGAAGGGTATGAGCAGTTCTTC. The genes are TRBV28 and TRBJ2-1; D perhaps matches TRBD2 (5 bases). The length of the CDR3 is 14 residues. Germline CDR1 MDHEN, CDR2 SYDVKM. V was trimmed by 2 bases and J by 8 bases, leaving 13 bases between them.

The V and J genes are TRBV4-1 and TRBJ1-4, with 7 bases aligning to TRBD1. V dropped 8 bases and J dropped 3; count of bases not matched to a gene: 12. The CDR3 covers 16 residues. In germline, CDR1 is MGHRA, CDR2 YSYEKL. CDR3 in amino acids: CASGRGGEAPNEKLFF. The CDR3 DNA reads as TGCGCCAGCGGCAGAGGGGGCGAGGCACCTAATGAAAAACTGTTTTTT.

This sequence joins TRBV7-6 and TRBJ2-3; D is tentatively TRBD1 or TRBD2 (5 bases each). The germline V gene encodes CDR1 SGHVS and CDR2 FNYEAQ. V gave up 1 base and J gave up 0 bases, with 11 bases separating them. The CDR3 sequence is 16 residues long. This CDR3 is CASSLERDGSTDTQYF. The CDR3 DNA is TGTGCCAGCAGCTTAGAACGGGACGGAAGCACAGATACGCAGTATTTT.

The V gene is TRBV19, the J gene TRBJ2-5; unclear D gene. V lost 8 bases to trimming and J lost 2 bases, with 18 bases between them. The V gene's germline CDR1 is LNHDA and CDR2 SQIVND (reference sequence). This CDR3 has 15 residues. The CDR3 protein is CASSIGGSSQETQYF. The CDR3 DNA reads TGTGCCAGTTCTATTGGCGGATCCTCGCAAGAGACCCAGTACTTC. The full variable domain, completed using reference TRBV19 and TRBJ2-5, is DGGITQSPKYLFRKEGQNVTLSCEQNLNHDAMYWYRQDPGQGLRLIYYSQIVNDFQKGDIAEGYSVSREKKESFPLTVTSAQKNPTAFYLCASSIGGSSQETQYFGPGTRLLVL.

This chain joins TRBV30 and TRBJ2-3, with D tentatively TRBD2 (5 bases). Per germline, CDR1 GTSNPN and CDR2 SVGIG (reference sequence). The CDR3 is 14 residues long. Between the trimmed V and J ends, which lost 1 base and 0 bases, there was a span of 8 bases. The CDR3, as DNA: TGTGCCTGGAGTGCCCGCGGGAGCACAGATACGCAGTATTTT. It is translated as CAWSARGSTDTQYF.

This chain joins TRBV5-1 and TRBJ1-1; 12 bases agree with TRBD1. Germline lookup yields CDR1 SGHRS and CDR2 YFSETQ. V shed 3 bases, J shed 4 bases, and the junction held 13 bases outside the gene matches. The CDR3 is made up of 18 amino acids. The DNA for the CDR3 is TGCGCCAGCAGCTCGCTCGGGACAGGGGGCGTCGGTAGCACTGAAGCTTTCTTT. This codes for CASSSLGTGGVGSTEAFF.

A single count supports this clone. V usage is TRBV19 and J usage is TRBJ2-7, with D perhaps being TRBD1 or TRBD2 (5 bases each). Germline CDR1 and CDR2: LNHDA and SQIVND (reference sequence). The CDR3 is 14 amino acids. V dropped 5 bases and J dropped 2 bases, with 13 bases sitting between them. In nucleotides, the CDR3 is TGTGCCAGTAGTGCCGGGACGAGTACCTACGAGCAGTACTTC. Protein product: CASSAGTSTYEQYF.

J is TRBJ1-4 and V is TRBV7-6, with D hard to call. Between the trimmed V and J ends, which lost 7 bases and 7 bases, there was a span of 13 bases. The CDR3 totals 13 residues. The germline V gene has CDR1 SGHVS and CDR2 FNYEAQ. The CDR3 here is CASTAGFGEKLFF. The DNA for the CDR3 is TGTGCCAGCACGGCGGGTTTCGGTGAAAAACTGTTTTTT.

Regarding this clone: A read error may account for a junction end that differs from germline. This sample also contains other DNA sequences that code for the same CDR3. The chain links TRBV6-5 to TRBJ2-5; TRBD2 matches 12 bases. Germline-derived CDR1 and CDR2 are MNHEY and SVGAGI. The CDR3 is 16 residues long. This chain's CDR3 is CASSYSTSGSLETQYF. Written as DNA, the CDR3 is TGTGCCAGTAGTTACTCGACTAGCGGGAGTCTGGAGACCCAGTACTTC.

V gene TRBV27 combines with J gene TRBJ2-3; 9 bases agree with TRBD1. Per the germline V gene, CDR1 is MNHEY and CDR2 is SMNVEV (reference sequence). The CDR3 has 14 amino acids. The ends lost 6 bases at V and 4 bases at J; junction bases unmatched: 5. The CDR3 loop is CASSWTGEADTQYF. The CDR3 DNA follows: TGTGCCAGCAGCTGGACAGGGGAGGCAGATACGCAGTATTTT.

A remark on this clone: The same CDR3 arises from other DNA sequences in this sample as well. The genes are TRBV6-1 and TRBJ2-3; the match to TRBD2 covers 12 bases. The CDR3 is 15 amino acids. Germline V gene lookup returns CDR1 MNHNS and CDR2 SASEGT. Germline trimming cut 4 bases from V and 1 base from J; bases unmatched to any gene: 0. The CDR3 sequence is CASSGLAGGTDTQYF. CDR3 nucleotide sequence: TGTGCCAGCAGTGGACTAGCGGGGGGCACAGATACGCAGTATTTT.

Judged by abundance, this clone is medium-sized. The gene calls are TRBV9 and TRBJ2-2, with D perhaps matching TRBD1 (6 bases). Trimming stripped 0 bases from V and 0 bases from J, with 6 bases between. The CDR3 consists of 15 residues. Germline V gene sequence: CDR1 SGDLS, CDR2 YYNGEE. In nucleotides, the CDR3 is TGTGCCAGCAGCGTAGAGGGGGCGAACACCGGGGAGCTGTTTTTT. Amino acids: CASSVEGANTGELFF.

The CDR3 spells CASSVAGLAGDEQYF. As DNA, the CDR3 is TGTGCCAGCAGCGTAGCGGGCCTAGCGGGAGATGAGCAGTACTTC. V and J are TRBV9 and TRBJ2-7, with 10 bases lining up with TRBD2. The CDR3 covers 15 residues. CDR1 is SGDLS, CDR2 YYNGEE, per germline. Trimming cost V 0 bases and J 7 bases; bases outside gene matches: 7.

This CDR3 reads CASSSPGLAGGHREQFF. The DNA for the CDR3 is TGTGCCAGCAGTTCGCCGGGACTAGCGGGGGGGCACAGGGAGCAGTTCTTC. The V and J genes are TRBV27 and TRBJ2-1; 16 bases map to TRBD2. This CDR3 has 17 residues. The germline CDR1 and CDR2 sequences are MNHEY and SMNVEV (reference sequence). V trimming: 4 bases; J trimming: 10 bases; junction bases outside the gene matches: 10.

The rearrangement joins TRBV9 to TRBJ2-7; 10 nucleotides align to TRBD1. Germline trimming cut 3 bases from V and 3 bases from J; bases unmatched to any gene: 12. In germline, CDR1 is SGDLS, CDR2 YYNGEE. The CDR3 covers 17 residues. For the CDR3, the DNA is TGTGCCAGCAGCGCCGGACCGGACAGGGGGACCAGCTACGAGCAGTACTTC. Protein: CASSAGPDRGTSYEQYF.

The chain recombines TRBV6-5 with TRBJ2-4; 8 bases align to TRBD1. The CDR3 is 14 amino acids. The germline V gene has CDR1 MNHEY and CDR2 SVGAGI. The trim removed 2 bases at V and 4 bases at J, leaving 1 base unmatched. The CDR3 loop reads CASSYRTGKNIQYF. Written as DNA, the CDR3 is TGTGCCAGCAGTTACCGGACAGGGAAAAACATTCAGTACTTC.

The chain has TRBV19 and TRBJ2-7; TRBD1 aligns across 8 bases. The CDR3 runs to 14 residues. Germline lookup yields CDR1 LNHDA and CDR2 SQIVND (reference sequence). The junction had 5 bases not matched to a gene; V was cut back by 5 bases and J by 2 bases. Here the CDR3 reads CASSWTGITYEQYF. CDR3 in DNA: TGTGCCAGTAGTTGGACAGGGATCACCTACGAGCAGTACTTC.

The rearrangement joins TRBV4-3 to TRBJ1-5; D is possibly TRBD1 (5 bases). Germline CDR1 reads LGHNA; CDR2 reads YSLEER. The CDR3 covers 14 residues. Trimming cost V 0 bases and J 8 bases, with 11 bases left between them. DNA of the CDR3: TGCGCCAGCAGCCAAGAGGCAGGGCTGGAGCCCCAGCATTTT. Amino acids: CASSQEAGLEPQHF.

The rearrangement links TRBV4-1 to TRBJ2-7; TRBD2 matches at 8 bases. In germline, CDR1 is MGHRA, CDR2 YSYEKL. Trimming took 4 bases from V and 0 from J; bases not matched to a gene: 11. The CDR3 runs 17 residues. The CDR3 DNA sequence: TGCGCCAGCAGCCTCAACGAGCAGGCGGGGGGCTCCTACGAGCAGTACTTC. Protein product: CASSLNEQAGGSYEQYF.

This clone was found a few times. The CDR3 sequence: CAYGQDSLHQPQHF. The DNA of the CDR3 is TGTGCCTATGGACAGGACAGCCTGCATCAGCCCCAGCATTTT. V is TRBV30 and J is TRBJ1-5, with 7 bases matching TRBD1. Per the germline V gene, CDR1 is GTSNPN and CDR2 is SVGIG (reference sequence). The CDR3 totals 14 residues. Losses at the gene ends were 7 bases for V and 5 bases for J; bases not matched to a gene: 11.

The rearrangement uses TRBV11-3 and TRBJ2-3; 7 bases are a match to TRBD2. Trimming cost V 5 bases and J 5 bases; bases outside gene matches: 10. The CDR3 is 15 residues long. Germline V CDR1 and CDR2: SGHNT, YENEEA. Here the CDR3 DNA reads TGTGCCAGCAGCCCGTGGGGGGGGAGTCAAGATACGCAGTATTTT. This gives the protein CASSPWGGSQDTQYF.

The genes are TRBV4-1 and TRBJ2-5, with D perhaps TRBD2 (6 bases). The CDR3 spans 15 residues. The V gene lost 2 bases and the J gene lost 5 bases, with 15 bases spanning the gap. The V gene's germline CDR1 is MGHRA and CDR2 YSYEKL. CDR3 sequence: CASSQRTTTMETQYF. CDR3 coding DNA: TGCGCCAGCAGCCAAAGGACTACTACGATGGAGACCCAGTACTTC.